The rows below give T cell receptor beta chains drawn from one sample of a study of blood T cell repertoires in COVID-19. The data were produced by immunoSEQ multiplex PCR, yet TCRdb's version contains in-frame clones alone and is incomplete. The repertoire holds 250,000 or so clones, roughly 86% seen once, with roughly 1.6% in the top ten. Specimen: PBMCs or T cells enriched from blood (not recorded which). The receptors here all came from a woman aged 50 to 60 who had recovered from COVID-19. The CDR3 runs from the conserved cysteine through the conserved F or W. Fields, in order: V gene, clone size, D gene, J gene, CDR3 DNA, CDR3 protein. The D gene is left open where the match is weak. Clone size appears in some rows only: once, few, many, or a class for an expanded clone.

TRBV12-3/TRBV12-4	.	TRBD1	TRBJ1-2	TGTGCCAGCAGTCTACGGACAGGAGGCTACACCTTC	CASSLRTGGYTF
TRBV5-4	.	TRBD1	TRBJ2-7	TGTGCCAGCAGCGCTCTCAGGACAGGGGCCTACGAGCAGTACTTC	CASSALRTGAYEQYF
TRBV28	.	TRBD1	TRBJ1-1	TGTGCCATCACACCCGACAGGGGCACTGAAGCTTTCTTT	CAITPDRGTEAFF
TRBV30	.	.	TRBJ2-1	TGTGCCTGGAGTAATTACAGGCATGAGCAGTTCTTC	CAWSNYRHEQFF
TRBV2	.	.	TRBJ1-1	TGTGCCAGCAGGAGGGAACGGGGTGAAGCTTTCTTT	CASRRERGEAFF
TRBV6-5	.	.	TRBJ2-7	TGTGCCAGCAGTCCAAACAGGGTGGAGCAGTACTTC	CASSPNRVEQYF
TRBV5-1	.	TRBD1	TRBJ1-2	TGCGCCAGCAGCACGACAGGGGAGGTTTCCTATGGCTACACCTTC	CASSTTGEVSYGYTF
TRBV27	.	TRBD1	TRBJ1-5	TGTGCCAGCAGAAGTTCCAGGGACAGCTATCAGCCCCAGCATTTT	CASRSSRDSYQPQHF
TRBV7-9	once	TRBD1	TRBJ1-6	TGTGCCAGCAAAATAGGACAGGGACGATCACCCCTCCACTTT	CASKIGQGRSPLHF
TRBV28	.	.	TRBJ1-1	TGTGCCAGCAGGATGGAGACGACAGCGAACACTGAAGCTTTCTTT	CASRMETTANTEAFF
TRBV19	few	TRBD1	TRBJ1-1	TGTGCCAGTATGGGACAGGGGGCGCGGGCTTTCTTT	CASMGQGARAFF
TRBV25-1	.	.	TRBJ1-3	TGTGCCAGCAGTGAATTGAGGCCGGCCGGAAACACCATATATTTT	CASSELRPAGNTIYF
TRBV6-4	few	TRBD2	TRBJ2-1	TGTGCCAGCAGTGACTCTGGGGGGGGAGGCAGTGAGCAGTTCTTC	CASSDSGGGGSEQFF
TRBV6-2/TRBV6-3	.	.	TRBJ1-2	TGTGCCAGCAGCTGGCCCTCAACTCGGGGGTATGGCTACACCTTC	CASSWPSTRGYGYTF
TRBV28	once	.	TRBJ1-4	TGTGCCAGCAGGGCCCCAGGAAATGAAAAACTGTTTTTT	CASRAPGNEKLFF
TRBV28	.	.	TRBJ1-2	TGTGCCAGCAGTTTAGAGCTTGGCTACACCTTC	CASSLELGYTF
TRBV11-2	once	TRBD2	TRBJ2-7	TGTGCCAGCAGCGGACTAGCGGGGACCTACGAGCAGTACTTC	CASSGLAGTYEQYF
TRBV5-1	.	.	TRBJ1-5	TGCGCCAGCAGCTACTCGGGAGATAGCAATCAGCCCCAGCATTTT	CASSYSGDSNQPQHF
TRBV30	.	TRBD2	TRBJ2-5	TGTGCCTGGAGTTGGGCTAGCGGTAGTCAAGAGACCCAGTACTTC	CAWSWASGSQETQYF
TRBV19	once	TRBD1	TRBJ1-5	TGTGCCAGTAGTAACCGGGACAGGCTTAATCAGCCCCAGCATTTT	CASSNRDRLNQPQHF
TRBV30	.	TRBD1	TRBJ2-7	TGTGCCTGGAGCAGGGGGTATACGACCTACGAGCAGTACTTC	CAWSRGYTTYEQYF